What follows are 29 T cell receptor beta chains derived from one specimen sequenced in a study of blood T cells in healthy people across ages (dated by TCRdb to the mid-2010s). Preparation of the library involved 5' RACE. TCRdb records Illumina HiSeq 2500 as the sequencer. The second PCR ran for about 7 to 11 cycles and used a J-beta primer mix along with a sample-barcoded 5' primer. The raw public reads went through TCRdb reprocessing: fastp at Q25, MiXCR clone calling, in-frame beta chains kept. Entries are consolidated by CDR3 protein sequence, retaining the most common genes and DNA. This sample has more than 900,000 distinct CDR3 sequences in its table, and just under 30% of those were observed once. Of the sample, more than 8.5% falls within the top ten clones. The data also belong to a second study, concerning T cells of mothers and their children.

The sample comprised blood. These receptor sequences come from a woman aged 40 to 49 in good health.

This clonotype was detected only a few times. The chain carries TRBV7-2 and TRBJ1-2; D gene unclear. The V and J ends lost 4 bases and 4 bases respectively, with 13 bases between them. Germline loops: CDR1 SGHTA, CDR2 FQGNSA. The CDR3 loop spans 14 amino acids. Here the CDR3 reads CASSSLQGFYGYTF. DNA of the CDR3: TGTGCCAGCAGCTCCCTACAAGGCTTCTATGGCTACACCTTC.

In this sample, this clonotype turned up many times. The rearrangement uses TRBV6-5 and TRBJ2-7; no clear D. CDR1 is MNHEY and CDR2 is SVGAGI in the germline V gene. The CDR3 is 16 residues long. V was cut by 0 bases and J by 4 bases, with 16 bases left in between. The CDR3 is CASSYSPPPTPYEQYF. In DNA form, the CDR3 reads TGTGCCAGCAGTTACTCGCCCCCTCCGACCCCATACGAGCAGTACTTC.

For this clonotype: This may stem from a read error, because a much larger clone lies one nucleotide away. This chain links TRBV12-3 or TRBV12-4 with TRBJ2-7; weak D call: TRBD1 (6 bases). The CDR3 is 14 residues long. The CDR3 region has the DNA TGTGCCCGCAGAACAGGGACCCGGGGCTACGAGCAGTACTTC. Its protein is CARRTGTRGYEQYF.

The chain uses TRBV9 and TRBJ2-5; TRBD1 or TRBD2 may be the D gene (5 bases each). V was trimmed by 3 bases and J by 0 bases, leaving 15 bases between them. The length of the CDR3 is 16 residues. Germline assignment: CDR1 SGDLS and CDR2 YYNGEE. The CDR3 DNA sequence: TGTGCCAGCAGCGGTACCGGGACGGTGTACCAAGAGACCCAGTACTTC. Encoded protein: CASSGTGTVYQETQYF.

Turning to this clonotype: Without the conserved terminal phenylalanine or tryptophan, this CDR3 likely stems from a read error. V gene TRBV6-5 combines with J gene TRBJ1-2; D gene ambiguous. The germline CDR1 and CDR2 sequences are MNHEY and SVGAGI. CDR3 length: 16 residues. Between the trimmed V and J ends, which lost 0 bases and 0 bases, there was a span of 11 bases. The CDR3 DNA reads as TGTGCCAGCAGTTACTCCGGGTCCGTAGCTAACTATGGCTACACCCTC. As protein: CASSYSGSVANYGYTL.

This clonotype appeared many times. The chain employs TRBV28 and TRBJ2-1, with D perhaps matching TRBD1 or TRBD2 (6 bases each). Germline V gives CDR1 MDHEN, CDR2 SYDVKM. The CDR3 totals 13 residues. V was trimmed by 6 bases and J by 7 bases, leaving 13 bases between them. The CDR3 DNA reads TGTGCCAGCAGCAGCACAGGGAGGAATGAGCAGTTCTTC. As protein: CASSSTGRNEQFF.

The chain carries TRBV4-2 and TRBJ1-1; the D is unclear. Trimming shortened V by 4 bases and J by 0 bases, and 12 bases separated the two germline ends. There are 15 residues in the CDR3. Germline assignment: CDR1 LGHNA and CDR2 YNFKEQ. Written as DNA, the CDR3 is TGTGCCAGCAGCCCCGACCGCGACCTGAACACTGAAGCTTTCTTT. Its protein is CASSPDRDLNTEAFF.

This clonotype was seen repeatedly, ten times or more. The CDR3 bases are TGCAGTGCCATAGCCGGGGAAGGGCCCCTCCACTTT. It encodes CSAIAGEGPLHF. The V gene is TRBV20-1, the J gene TRBJ1-6; D uncertain. V lost 6 bases to trimming and J lost 13 bases, with 16 bases between them. CDR1 is DFQATT and CDR2 is SNEGSKA in the germline V gene (reference sequence). The CDR3 consists of 12 residues.

This clonotype has a handful of counts. This chain uses TRBV28 with TRBJ2-1; no firm D call. V was shortened by 7 bases and J by 4 bases, with 11 bases between the two germline ends. CDR1 is MDHEN and CDR2 is SYDVKM in the germline V gene. The CDR3 is 13 residues long. The CDR3 DNA reads as TGTGCCAGCACCTTGATGATGTACAATGAGCAGTTCTTC. It is translated as CASTLMMYNEQFF. The full variable domain, its missing parts supplied by reference TRBV28 and TRBJ2-1, is DVKVTQSSRYLVKRTGEKVFLECVQDMDHENMFWYRQDPGLGLRLIYFSYDVKMKEKGDIPEGYSVSREKKERFSLILESASTNQTSMYLCASTLMMYNEQFFGPGTRLTVL.

This clonotype came up once. It may be a read error: a sequence one base away is much more abundant. The chain carries TRBV7-9 and TRBJ2-5; 7 bases map to TRBD2. The germline gives CDR1 SEHNR, CDR2 FQNEAQ (reference sequence). J gave up 0 bases and V 7 bases, and 8 bases lay outside the gene matches. The CDR3 extends over 15 amino acids. The CDR3 sequence: CASTFWEGYQETQYF. The CDR3 DNA reads as TGTGCCAGCACTTTTTGGGAGGGCTACCAAGAGACCCAGTACTTC.

In this sample, this clonotype turned up many times. The gene calls are TRBV11-2 and TRBJ2-3; 7 nucleotides agree with TRBD1. The CDR3 is 14 amino acids. V shed 5 bases, J shed 5 bases, and the junction held 7 bases outside the gene matches. Germline V lookup: CDR1 SGHAT, CDR2 FQNNGV. Here the CDR3 DNA reads TGTGCCAGCAGCCAAACAGGGGTGGGAGATACGCAGTATTTT. Its protein is CASSQTGVGDTQYF.

This clonotype was counted only a few times. The V and J genes are TRBV9 and TRBJ2-3; 9 nucleotides align to TRBD2. The V segment lost 3 bases and the J segment 0 bases; nucleotides outside the gene matches: 5. From germline, CDR1 is SGDLS and CDR2 YYNGEE. The CDR3 runs to 16 residues. The CDR3 loop is CASSALAGGSTDTQYF. Written as DNA, the CDR3 is TGTGCCAGCAGCGCCTTGGCGGGGGGGAGCACAGATACGCAGTATTTT.

This clonotype has more than one count but fewer than ten. The CDR3 spells CASSQTGARYGYTF. The CDR3 nucleotides are TGTGCCAGCAGCCAGACAGGGGCTCGCTATGGCTACACCTTC. This sequence joins TRBV4-2 and TRBJ1-2; 8 nucleotides match TRBD1. The V segment lost 3 bases and the J segment 4 bases; nucleotides outside the gene matches: 4. The CDR3 sequence is 14 residues long. Germline V gives CDR1 LGHNA, CDR2 YNFKEQ.

The chain couples TRBV7-9 to TRBJ1-2; TRBD1 might be the D (5 bases). V was pared by 5 bases and J by 0 bases, with 19 bases between. Germline CDR1 reads SEHNR; CDR2 reads FQNEAQ (reference sequence). The length of the CDR3 is 17 residues. The CDR3 DNA follows: TGTGCCAGCAGCGCCCAGGACATTGTTATAGCTAACTATGGCTACACCTTC. Protein product: CASSAQDIVIANYGYTF.

The rearrangement uses TRBV2 and TRBJ2-3; TRBD1 matches 7 bases. The V segment lost 6 bases and the J segment 8 bases; nucleotides outside the gene matches: 11. The CDR3 consists of 14 residues. CDR1 SNHLY and CDR2 FYNNEI come from the germline V gene. The chain's CDR3 is CASRGAGTAGTQYF. In DNA, the CDR3 is TGTGCCAGCAGAGGCGCTGGGACAGCTGGTACGCAGTATTTT.

In its sample, this clonotype was seen many times. The chain is built from TRBV20-1 and TRBJ1-2; a possible D gene is TRBD1 (5 bases). Germline CDR1 is DFQATT and CDR2 is SNEGSKA (reference sequence). The CDR3 consists of 13 residues. V dropped 4 bases and J dropped 3 bases, with 12 bases sitting between them. CDR3 in amino acids: CSATRQFDYGYTF. The CDR3 bases are TGCAGTGCTACCCGACAGTTTGACTATGGCTACACCTTC.

As concerns this clonotype: With a much larger clone just one base away, this may be a read error. The chain recombines TRBV27 with TRBJ2-7; D may be TRBD1 (6 bases). CDR1 and CDR2 from the germline V gene are MNHEY and SMNVEV (reference sequence). The CDR3 runs 16 residues. The CDR3 loop reads CTSSLSLRGQNYEQYF. CDR3 in DNA: TGTACCAGCAGTTTATCTCTCAGGGGACAAAACTACGAGCAGTACTTC.

This clonotype was recorded at least ten times. V gene TRBV3-1 combines with J gene TRBJ2-7; no reliable D call. The CDR3 loop spans 15 amino acids. CDR1 and CDR2 from the germline V gene are LGHDT and YNNKEL (reference sequence). The ends were cut back, 0 bases at V and 1 base at J, with 10 bases in the middle. The DNA of the CDR3 is TGTGCCAGCAGCCAAGATGGGCAGGCTTCCTACGAGCAGTACTTC. Its translation is CASSQDGQASYEQYF.

The chain is built from TRBV7-9 and TRBJ1-3, with D unresolved. Germline loops: CDR1 SEHNR, CDR2 FQNEAQ (reference sequence). V lost 1 base, J lost 4 bases, and 8 bases lay in between. CDR3 length equals 14 residues. The CDR3 here is CASSLEGNGNTIYF. CDR3 bases: TGTGCCAGCAGCTTAGAAGGGAACGGAAACACCATATATTTT.

This clonotype was seen only a few times. The gene calls are TRBV25-1 and TRBJ2-1, with 12 positions matching TRBD2. V gave up 3 bases and J gave up 4 bases; unmatched junction bases: 10. Germline CDR1 is MGHDK and CDR2 is SYGVNS. CDR3 size: 18 residues. The CDR3 nucleotides read TGTGCCAGCAGTGATTCTTTGTACGGACTAGCGGGGTACAATGAGCAGTTCTTC. Translated, it gives CASSDSLYGLAGYNEQFF.

The genes are TRBV19 and TRBJ2-5; possibly TRBD1 for D (5 bases). The end of the DNA fits TRBJ2-7 better, so the J call may be wrong. The germline gives CDR1 LNHDA, CDR2 SQIVND (reference sequence). This CDR3 has 15 amino acids. The CDR3 nucleotides are TGTGCCAGTAGTATAAGGTGGGGCCCGCTCTACGAGCAGTACTTC. The encoded protein is CASSIRWGPLYEQYF.

The sample holds a few counts of this clonotype. The chain links TRBV2 to TRBJ2-7, with D perhaps TRBD1 (8 bases). Germline values: CDR1 SNHLY, CDR2 FYNNEI. The CDR3 length is 14 residues. Trimming took 8 bases from V and 1 from J, leaving 15 bases between them. In DNA, the CDR3 is TGTGCCAGCGGCGACAGGGGAGGGTCCTACGAGCAGTACTTC. Its protein is CASGDRGGSYEQYF.

In this sample, this clonotype turned up many times. V is TRBV11-1 and J is TRBJ2-1; possibly TRBD1 or TRBD2 for D (6 bases each). Germline CDR1 reads SGHAT; CDR2 reads FQDESV (reference sequence). Trimming pared 3 bases from V and 2 bases from J, leaving 11 bases between. This CDR3 has 15 residues. CDR3 sequence reads: CASSFSGAPYNEQFF. In nucleotides, the CDR3 is TGTGCCAGCAGCTTTTCGGGGGCCCCCTACAATGAGCAGTTCTTC.

This clonotype was detected ten times or more. This sequence joins TRBV21-1 and TRBJ2-7. TRBV21-1 is designated a pseudogene. The CDR3 spans 13 residues. As DNA, the CDR3 is TGTGCCAGCAGCAAATCGGATCACTACGAGCAGTACTTC. Its protein product is CASSKSDHYEQYF.

This clonotype was counted between two and nine times. This chain connects TRBV7-8 to TRBJ2-6, with D possibly being TRBD1 (6 bases). V lost 7 bases and J 1 base, leaving 11 bases between the germline ends. The CDR3 loop spans 15 amino acids. Germline CDR1 is SGHVS and CDR2 is FQNEAQ. The CDR3 region is CASKQGGSGANVLTF. Here the CDR3 DNA reads TGTGCCAGCAAACAGGGTGGTTCTGGGGCCAACGTCCTGACTTTC.

V usage is TRBV10-3 and J usage is TRBJ1-4; tentative D call: TRBD1 (5 bases). From germline, CDR1 is ENHRY and CDR2 SYGVKD. The CDR3 has 14 residues. Trimming took off 10 bases at V and 7 bases at J, with 19 bases between the two ends. The CDR3 DNA sequence: TGTGCCACCACGGACGCAGGGTACTTTGAAAAACTGTTTTTT. Protein sequence: CATTDAGYFEKLFF.

Of note for this clonotype: A much bigger clone sits one base away, suggesting this may be a read error. The chain joins TRBV27 to TRBJ2-7, with D possibly matching TRBD1 (6 bases). Germline CDR1 reads MNHEY; CDR2 reads SMNVEV (reference sequence). The CDR3 runs 13 residues. CDR3 residues: CASSLSDSNERYF. In nucleotides, the CDR3 is TGTGCCAGCAGTTTATCGGACAGCAACGAGCGGTACTTC.

Points on this clonotype: At one end, the junction sequence differs from germline, possibly due to a read error. The rearrangement joins TRBV28 to TRBJ1-4; D is possibly TRBD1 (5 bases). The germline CDR1 and CDR2 sequences are MDHEN and SYDVKM. The CDR3 covers 15 residues. The CDR3 DNA is TGTGTCAGCGGCCAGGGAGGCGGGCAAGGAGAAAAACTGTTTTTT. Residues: CVSGQGGGQGEKLFF.

Points on this clonotype: This may come from a read error, since a much larger clone is one base off. The CDR3 ends on some other residue instead of the conserved phenylalanine or tryptophan, so this is likely a read error. The genes are TRBV7-2 and TRBJ2-1, with 11 bases aligning to TRBD2. In germline, CDR1 is SGHTA, CDR2 FQGNSA. V shed 3 bases, J shed 3 bases, and the junction held 4 bases outside the gene matches. The CDR3 is 16 amino acids. CDR3 DNA sequence: TGTGCCAGCAGCTTGATAGCGGGGGGGCTCTACAATGAGCAGTTCGTC. Translating it yields CASSLIAGGLYNEQFV.